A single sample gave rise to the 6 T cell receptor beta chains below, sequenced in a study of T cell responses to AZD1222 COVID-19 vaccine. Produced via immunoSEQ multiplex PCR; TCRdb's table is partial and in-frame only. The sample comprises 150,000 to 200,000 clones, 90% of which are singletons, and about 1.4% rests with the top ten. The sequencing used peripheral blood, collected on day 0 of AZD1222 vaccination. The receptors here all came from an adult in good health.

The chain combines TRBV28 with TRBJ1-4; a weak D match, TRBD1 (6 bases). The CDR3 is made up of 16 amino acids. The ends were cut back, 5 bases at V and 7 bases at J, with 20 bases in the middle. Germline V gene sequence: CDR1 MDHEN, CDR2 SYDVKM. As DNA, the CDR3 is TGTGCCAGCAGTCCGCCCCGGGGGGAAGGGGGTGAAAAACTGTTTTTT. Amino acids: CASSPPRGEGGEKLFF.

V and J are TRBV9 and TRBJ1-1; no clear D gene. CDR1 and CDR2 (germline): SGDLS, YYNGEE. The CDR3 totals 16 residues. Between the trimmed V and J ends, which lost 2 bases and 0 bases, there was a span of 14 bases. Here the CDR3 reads CASSVLGASMNTEAFF. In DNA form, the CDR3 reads TGTGCCAGCAGCGTTTTGGGAGCAAGTATGAACACTGAAGCTTTCTTT.

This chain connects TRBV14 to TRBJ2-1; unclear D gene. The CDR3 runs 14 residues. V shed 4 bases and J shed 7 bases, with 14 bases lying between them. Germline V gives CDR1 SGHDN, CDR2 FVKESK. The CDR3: CASSLRALGNEQFF. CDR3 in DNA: TGTGCCAGCAGCCTTCGGGCTTTGGGGAATGAGCAGTTCTTC.

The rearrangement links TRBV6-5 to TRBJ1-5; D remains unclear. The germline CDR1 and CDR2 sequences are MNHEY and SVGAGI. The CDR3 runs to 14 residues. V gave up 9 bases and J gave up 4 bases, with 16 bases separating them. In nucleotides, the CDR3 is TGTGCCAGTTCTGGGAGGGCTATTAATCAGCCCCAGCATTTT. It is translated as CASSGRAINQPQHF.

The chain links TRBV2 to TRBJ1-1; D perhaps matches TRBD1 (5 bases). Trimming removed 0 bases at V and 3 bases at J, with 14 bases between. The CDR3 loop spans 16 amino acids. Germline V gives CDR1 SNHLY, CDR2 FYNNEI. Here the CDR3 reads CASSEALGEPDTEAFF. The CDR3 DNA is TGTGCCAGCAGTGAAGCGTTGGGGGAACCGGACACTGAAGCTTTCTTT.

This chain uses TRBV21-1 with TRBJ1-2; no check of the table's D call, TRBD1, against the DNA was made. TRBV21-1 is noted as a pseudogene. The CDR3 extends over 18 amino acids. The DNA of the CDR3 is TGTGCCAGCAGCAAGGGAGAGGGACAGGGGAAAGGGACTTATGGCTACACCTTC. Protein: CASSKGEGQGKGTYGYTF.